The entry below describes one T cell receptor (beta chain). This sample was taken from a study of blood T cell repertoires in COVID-19. On the study more broadly: Material from acute and convalescent COVID-19 was sourced from the United States, Italy and Spain. The cDNA or gDNA used as material had been derived from T cells, B-cell-depleted T cells, or PBMCs.

The CDR3 totals 14 residues. Germline-derived CDR1 and CDR2 are LNHDA and SQIVND (reference sequence). Trimming stripped 3 bases from V and 6 bases from J, with 12 bases between. In the original processing: Counts of nucleated cells, estimated from reference gene primer amplification, were obtained. Sequencing was performed with immunoSEQ multiplex PCR; in TCRdb, only in-frame clones are kept and a portion is missing. V and J calls and clone size are given by that table; D and trimming were obtained from the DNA. The data contain approximately 210,000 clones, approximately 82% of them singletons. This chain connects TRBV19 to TRBJ1-5; a weak D match, TRBD1 (6 bases). The sample comprised peripheral blood. The receptor comes from a woman over 75 with acute or convalescent COVID-19. The CDR3 spells CASSIGQQSQPQHF. For the CDR3, the DNA is TGTGCCAGTAGTATCGGACAGCAGAGTCAGCCCCAGCATTTT.